Listed here is a single TCR beta chain. This clone was detected a few times. There is no known antigen for this receptor. Base-call qualities are not available, and no considerably larger clone is one nucleotide away. Spanning cysteine to phenylalanine, the CDR3 consists of 15 amino acids. Only CDR3 DNA remains: 45 bases, in frame from the first base. Trimming takes 2 bases from V and 5 bases from J, and the germline ends sit 12 bases apart. CDR1 MRHNA and CDR2 SNTAGT were looked up in the germline V gene. The entry originates in a study of T cell responses to AZD1222 COVID-19 vaccine (dated by TCRdb to the early 2020s). Regarding the complete study: A total of more than 230 trial participants underwent TCR sequencing, of whom about 200 had received two doses of AZD1222 and roughly 26 had received two doses of the MenACWY control vaccine. Trial participants were enrolled by age into 18-55, 56-69 and 70-plus year subgroups, with roughly 160, 29 and 62 TCR-sequenced participants respectively.

The time point label for this specimen denotes: about 28 days (+/-7) after the second vaccine dose. AZD1222 recipients given second doses at about 4 weeks or at about 12 weeks were pooled, since spike-specific TCR depth and breadth were not found to differ between the two schedules. Samples from vaccinated people were obtained from the UK trials COV001 and COV002, which included a single-blind randomized controlled phase 2/3 trial of AZD1222 (ChAdOx1 nCoV-19) in healthy adults. For TCRbeta chain sequencing, PBMC samples were collected from trial participants at day 0 and at day 28 after the second dose. The CDR3 regions of human TCRbeta chains were analyzed by immunosequencing. Regarding the original processing steps: Repertoire TCRs were matched against a reference library of SARS-CoV-2-specific TCRs generated with the MIRA antigen-specificity platform. Breadth was defined as the fraction of unique TCRs that were SARS-CoV-2-associated, and depth was defined as the fraction of total T cells that were SARS-CoV-2-associated. Using the MIRA data, each spike-specific TCR was assigned both to the spike region to which the TCR was reactive and to a CD4 or CD8 class. Log10-transformed breadth and depth values were compared by one-way ANOVA with Sidak's multiple comparisons tests. This immuneACCESS table, as held by TCRdb, lists in-frame sequences with V and J called but not all clones. Of the missing ones, under half trace to an unresolved V gene in checked studies; the others have no known cause. V, J and clone size are taken as reported in that table, and D and trimming were inferred from the DNA itself. The sample table lists roughly 110,000 clones, about 92% of them with a count of one. The top ten clones comprise over 7% of the sample.

Findings and caveats that apply to the study as a whole: Conclusions about previously exposed vaccinees are limited because only five to seven AZD1222 recipients were SARS-CoV-2 seropositive at baseline. The whole spike protein was spanned by vaccine-associated CD4 TCRs, and dominant responses were seen in regions 160-218 and 743-854. Nearly half of unique spike-specific TCRs reportedly recognized epitopes outside regions mutated in the B.1.351 and B.1.1.7 variants. Spike-specific TCR breadth and depth rose significantly after two AZD1222 doses compared with day 0 and with MenACWY recipients. Participants were mostly white British and included more females than males, and it was suggested by the authors that clonal diversity may have been underestimated. In the small 56-69-year group, the increase in depth fell short of significance, most likely because of low power. Because no samples from the day 14 peak response were available, repertoires could be characterized only after the peak T cell response.

The sample here was peripheral blood, taken 28 days after the second AZD1222 dose. The TCR originated in an adult who received the AZD1222 COVID-19 vaccine. Recombination linked TRBV6-4 to TRBJ2-2; TRBD2 is possibly the D segment (6 matching bases). The DNA sequence is as follows: TGTGCCAGCAGTGACCGAGCGGGCGGGACCGGGGAGCTGTTTTTT. It translates to CASSDRAGGTGELFF.